This record covers a single TCR beta chain. Its antigen is still unknown. The data are from a study of lymphopenia after photon versus proton radiotherapy. The method was immunoSEQ multiplex PCR; TCRdb's version includes in-frame clones alone and lacks a portion of them. The data hold 25,000 to 30,000 clones, with about four fifths observed a single time. Study-level findings and limits: Survival link was tested only in deceased patients; proton benefit remains a possibility. Photon-treated patients lost naive T cells and TCR diversity; proton-treated stayed stable. After the lymphocyte nadir, photon-treated repertoires showed oligoclonal expansion, especially of CD8+ Temra cells.

The sequence came from a man aged 45-65 years with gastric cancer. The sample here was peripheral blood, taken from a patient treated with photon-based radiotherapy.

DNA for the CDR3: TGTGCCAGCTCACCACGCGGGGTCGAGACCCAGTACTTC. It is translated as CASSPRGVETQYF. V usage is TRBV18 and J usage is TRBJ2-5, with D maybe TRBD2 (6 bases). The CDR3 runs to 13 residues. CDR1 and CDR2 (germline): KGHSH, LQKENI. The V and J ends lost 1 base and 5 bases respectively, with 8 bases between them.